This note documents a single T cell receptor beta chain sequence. The CDR3 consists of 12 residues. The germline V gene has CDR1 MNHEY and CDR2 SVGAGI. The V end was cut by 4 bases, the J end by 8 bases, with 10 bases between. This entry is derived from a study of control samples from healthy donors and cancer patients. Some clones are missing from TCRdb's copy, which holds only in-frame ones; the method was immunoSEQ multiplex PCR. The sample contains 65,000 to 80,000 clones, about 90% of which appear only once. The sequenced sample consisted of PBMCs. The chain is built from TRBV6-5 and TRBJ2-3; possibly TRBD2 for D (6 bases). The source of this sequence is a woman in her sixties or seventies with head and neck cancer. Written as DNA, the CDR3 is TGTGCCAGCAGTTCATCGGGAGCTACGCAGTATTTT. It encodes CASSSSGATQYF.